One and the same sample provided the 2 T cell receptor beta chains below, sequenced in a study of post-analysis software for immune sequencing data. Study-wide findings and caveats: Patients used several TRBV segments, including TRBV5-6, TRBV5-1 and TRBV20-1, more often than controls.

Prepared libraries of TCR beta cDNA carried unique molecular identifiers. TCRdb reprocessed the PCR reads via MiXCR and lists one record per CDR3 protein. The sample holds some 260,000 distinct CDR3 sequences, less than 40% seen once. No antigen is known for these receptors. The material sequenced was blood. The receptors stem from a girl aged 5-17 years with multiple sclerosis.

This clonotype was observed at least ten times. The chain uses TRBV6-2 or TRBV6-3 and TRBJ2-1, with D possibly called TRBD1 or TRBD2 (5 bases each). The germline gives CDR1 MNHEY, CDR2 SVGEGT. V lost 10 bases to trimming and J lost 3 bases, with 13 bases between them. The CDR3 extends over 13 amino acids. The CDR3 region is CATTGDDYNEQFF. CDR3 DNA: TGTGCCACCACCGGGGACGACTACAATGAGCAGTTCTTC.

For this clonotype: A much larger clone sits a single nucleotide away, making a read error possible. V is TRBV5-5 and J is TRBJ2-1; unclear D gene. Trimming stripped 3 bases from V and 6 bases from J, with 13 bases between. This CDR3 contains 14 residues. Germline V gene data show CDR1 as SGHKS and CDR2 as YYEKEE (reference sequence). CDR3 amino acids: CASSWVADFNEQFF. CDR3 DNA sequence: TGTGCCAGCAGCTGGGTGGCAGACTTCAATGAGCAGTTCTTC. Supplemented by reference TRBV5-5 and TRBJ2-1, the full variable domain reads DAGVTQSPTHLIKTRGQQVTLRCSPISGHKSVSWYQQVLGQGPQFIFQYYEKEERGRGNFPDRFSARQFPNYSSELNVNALLLGDSALYLCASSWVADFNEQFFGPGTRLTVL.